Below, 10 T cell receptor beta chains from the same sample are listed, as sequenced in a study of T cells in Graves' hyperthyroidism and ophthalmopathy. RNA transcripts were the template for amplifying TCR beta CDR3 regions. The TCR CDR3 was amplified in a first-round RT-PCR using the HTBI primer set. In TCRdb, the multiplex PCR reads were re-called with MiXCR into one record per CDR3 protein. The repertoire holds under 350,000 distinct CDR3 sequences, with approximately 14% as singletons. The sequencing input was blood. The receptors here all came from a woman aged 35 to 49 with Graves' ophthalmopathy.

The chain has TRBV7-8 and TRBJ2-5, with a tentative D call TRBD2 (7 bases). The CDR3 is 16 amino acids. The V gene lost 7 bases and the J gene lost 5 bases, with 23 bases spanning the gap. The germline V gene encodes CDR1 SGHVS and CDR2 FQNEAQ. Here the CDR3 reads CASMKLGGGIGETQYF. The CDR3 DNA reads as TGTGCCAGCATGAAATTGGGGGGGGGCATTGGCGAGACCCAGTACTTC. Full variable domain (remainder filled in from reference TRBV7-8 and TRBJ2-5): GAGVSQSPRYKVAKRGQDVALRCDPISGHVSLFWYQQALGQGPEFLTYFQNEAQLDKSGLPSDRFFAERPEGSVSTLKIQRTQQEDSAVYLCASMKLGGGIGETQYFGPGTRLLVL.

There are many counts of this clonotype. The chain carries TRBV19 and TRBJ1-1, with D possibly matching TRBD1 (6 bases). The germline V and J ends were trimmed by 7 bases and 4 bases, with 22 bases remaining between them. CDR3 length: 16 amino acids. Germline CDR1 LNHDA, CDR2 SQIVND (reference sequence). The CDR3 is CASTRGRFNRGTEAFF. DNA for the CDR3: TGTGCCAGTACCAGGGGACGTTTTAATAGAGGCACTGAAGCTTTCTTT.

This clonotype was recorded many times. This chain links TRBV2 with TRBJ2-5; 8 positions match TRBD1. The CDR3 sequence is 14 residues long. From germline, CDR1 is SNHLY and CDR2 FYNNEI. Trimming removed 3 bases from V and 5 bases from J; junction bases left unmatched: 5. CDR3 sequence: CASSDTGGGETQYF. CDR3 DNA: TGTGCCAGCAGTGACACAGGGGGTGGGGAGACCCAGTACTTC.

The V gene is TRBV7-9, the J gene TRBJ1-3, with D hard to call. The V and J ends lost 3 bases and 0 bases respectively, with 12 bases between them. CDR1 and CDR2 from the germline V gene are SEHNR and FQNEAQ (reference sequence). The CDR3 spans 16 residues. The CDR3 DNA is TGTGCCAGCAGCTTTCAGGTCGGAATCTCTGGAAACACCATATATTTT. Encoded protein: CASSFQVGISGNTIYF.

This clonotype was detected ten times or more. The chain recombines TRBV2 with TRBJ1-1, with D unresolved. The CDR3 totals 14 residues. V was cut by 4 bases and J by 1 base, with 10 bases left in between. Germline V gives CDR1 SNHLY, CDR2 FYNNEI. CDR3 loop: CASSVALSNTEAFF. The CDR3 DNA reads TGTGCCAGCAGTGTCGCCCTGTCGAACACTGAAGCTTTCTTT.

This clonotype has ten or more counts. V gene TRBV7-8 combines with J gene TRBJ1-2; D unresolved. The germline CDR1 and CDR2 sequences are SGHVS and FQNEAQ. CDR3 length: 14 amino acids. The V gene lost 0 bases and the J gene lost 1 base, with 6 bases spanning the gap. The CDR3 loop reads CASSLAPLNYGYTF. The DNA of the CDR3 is TGTGCCAGCAGCTTAGCCCCCCTTAACTATGGCTACACCTTC.

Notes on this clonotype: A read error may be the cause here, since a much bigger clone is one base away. As DNA, the CDR3 is TGTGCCAGCAGTGATTACTACAAGCAGTACTTC. As protein: CASSDYYKQYF. The chain combines TRBV6-1 with TRBJ2-7; no definite D call. The CDR3 spans 11 residues. Germline values: CDR1 MNHNS, CDR2 SASEGT.

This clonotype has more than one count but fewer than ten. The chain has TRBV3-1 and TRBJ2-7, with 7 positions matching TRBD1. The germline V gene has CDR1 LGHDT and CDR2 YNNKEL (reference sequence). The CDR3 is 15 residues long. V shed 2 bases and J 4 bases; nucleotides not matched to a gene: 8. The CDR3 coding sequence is TGTGCCAGCAGCCAAATCGACAGGGCAGGATACGAGCAGTACTTC. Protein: CASSQIDRAGYEQYF.

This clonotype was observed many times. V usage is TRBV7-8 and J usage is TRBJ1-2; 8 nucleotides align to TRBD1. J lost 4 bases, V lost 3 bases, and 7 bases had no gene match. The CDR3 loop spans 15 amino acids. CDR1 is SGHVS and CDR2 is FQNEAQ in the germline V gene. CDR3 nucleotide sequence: TGTGCCAGCAGCTTCGGTCTGGGACAGGTCTATGGCTACACCTTC. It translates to CASSFGLGQVYGYTF. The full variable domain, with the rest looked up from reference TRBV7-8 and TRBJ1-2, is GAGVSQSPRYKVAKRGQDVALRCDPISGHVSLFWYQQALGQGPEFLTYFQNEAQLDKSGLPSDRFFAERPEGSVSTLKIQRTQQEDSAVYLCASSFGLGQVYGYTFGSGTRLTVV.

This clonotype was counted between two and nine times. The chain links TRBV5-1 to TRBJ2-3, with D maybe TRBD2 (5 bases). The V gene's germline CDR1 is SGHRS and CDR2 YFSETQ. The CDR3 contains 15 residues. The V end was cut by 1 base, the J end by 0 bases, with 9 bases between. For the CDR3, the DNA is TGCGCCAGCAGCTTGAAGCTAGCCAGCACAGATACGCAGTATTTT. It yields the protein CASSLKLASTDTQYF.